This T cell receptor (beta chain) was sequenced in a study of shared clonotypes between healthy human individuals (dated by TCRdb to 2019 to 2021). Study-wide context: The cohort comprised a couple of women and three men aged 18 to 49 years. For each donor, CD4 naive and CD4 memory were each given three plates, CD8 naive was given two plates, and CD8 memory was given one plate. To estimate repertoire size and how much clonotype sharing occurs between individuals, the study deeply sequenced the blood TCR repertoires of roughly 5 healthy adults. Different laboratories and diverse techniques were used to prepare libraries and sequence TCR repertoires, to increase sequencing depth and limit assay-specific biases. Leukapheresis yielded between about 0.9 and 9.5 billion PBMCs per donor.

The donors were healthy, HIV-negative adults who had no recently reported acute infections or vaccinations. Every donor was a Caucasian adult residing in Nashville, Tennessee, USA. CD4+ T cells were enriched by magnetic negative selection; naive cells were then positively selected on CD45RA, and the negative fraction formed the memory subset. Blood was obtained by leukapheresis, after which PBMCs were separated by Ficoll-Histopaque density gradient centrifugation and cryopreserved in liquid nitrogen vapor phase. Purity and quantity of every magnetically sorted T cell population were checked by analytical flow cytometry. Each sorted fraction had its genomic DNA isolated and then quantified by UV absorbance on a Nanodrop 2000c. Remarks on this clone: Its antigen remains unidentified. Base qualities are not provided; no much larger clone lies one nucleotide away.

Summary of the overall study and its limitations: Because the study included only a small number of donors, the genetic and exposure-history diversity represented was limited. Only blood was sampled, and tissue TCR repertoires likely differ from those in blood. Clonotypes shared by all four sorted-subset donors showed higher generation probabilities than non-shared clonotypes. Even with the large sequencing depth, rarefaction of the sorted-subset datasets indicated that sequencing was incomplete. Roughly 5.2% of naive CD4, 3.5% of naive CD8, roughly 2.5% of memory CD4, and 0.4% of memory CD8 clonotypes were shared across several donors. Estimated clonotype richness was generally larger for naive than for memory subsets. Pairwise subsampling indicated that sequencing depth was expected to affect the degree of clonotype sharing among donors.

The CDR3 covers 14 residues, taking in both the cysteine and the phenylalanine. Solely the CDR3 DNA is kept, with 42 bases framed from the first base. CDR1 and CDR2 are read off the germline V gene (reference sequence) as SEHNR and FQNEAQ. Clipping removes 5 bases from V and 6 bases from J, with 7 as the unmatched junction base count. TCR CDR3 regions were amplified from genomic DNA by multiplex PCR using the deep immunoSEQ assay. For each cell subset, the extracted genomic DNA was distributed evenly across all wells of several immunoSEQ 96-well plates, and each plate served as one replicate. For sorted subsets, around 200 ng genomic DNA, equal to approximately 30,000 T cell genomes, was loaded into each replicate PCR. Purified libraries were measured with a Qubit 3.0 fluorometer, size-checked on a Bioanalyzer 2100, and measured again with the KAPA Library Quantification kit. A separate single-read 150-cycle Illumina NextSeq 550 flow cell was used to sequence each immunoSEQ 96-well plate. On the study's bioinformatics: Because only junctional sequences without quality scores were contained in the immunoSEQ output, filtering matching that applied to full-length reads could not be performed. Sequences were annotated with PyIR, a Python wrapper for IgBLAST v1.9, and V/J genes and CDR3 were assigned using IMGT germline references. Reads were filtered out if the reads had weak V/J assignments (E-value above 1e-6), no CDR3, stop codons, out-of-frame junctions, or ambiguous translated residues. V3J clonotypes were defined by identical inferred V gene, J gene, and CDR3 amino acid sequence. To compute the percentage overlap between repertoires, the number of shared unique clonotypes was divided by the size of the smaller repertoire. Repertoire richness was assessed with RTK rarefaction, the Chao1 estimator, and Recon v2.1 estimates of unobserved clonotypes. Generation probabilities for all TCRbeta clonotypes obtained by the gDNA method from several donors were computed using OLGA. The table was pulled from immuneACCESS by TCRdb, which kept in-frame rearrangements only. Such tables lose some clones; where checked, under half of the loss comes from unresolved V genes, and the rest has no known cause. Clonal size and the V and J genes are those of that table, whereas D and trimming came from the DNA. The sample table shows 1,400,000 or so clones, and just under 99% are seen once. The leading ten clones occupy around 0.33% of the sample.

The receptor's source is a man in his thirties or forties in good health. The rearranged chain carries TRBV7-9 and TRBJ1-2; 9 of the junction bases match TRBD1. The sequenced sample consisted of naive CD4+ T cells sorted from blood. The sample's cell subset or site label, in plain terms: CD45RA+ positively selected. The CDR3 here reads CASSPRDREDGYTF. The DNA sequence is as follows: TGTGCCAGCAGCCCGCGGGACAGGGAGGATGGCTACACCTTC.